This entry describes one TCR beta chain. No antigen is known for it. Donors sampled were nominally healthy, though unrecorded immune exposures were likely. These data originate in a study of cytomegalovirus exposure and HLA in healthy donors. Study results and caveats: Follow-up analysis later connected one missense variant in DCLRE1C with trimming of TCR beta V- and J-genes. A later analysis found that most CMV-associated TCR beta chains appeared HLA-restricted. Several top significant clusters appeared, in a later analysis, to be linked to common viral pathogens.

With 7 bases clipped from V and 4 bases from J, the junction kept 10 bases outside the gene matches. Germline V gene data show CDR1 as LNHDA and CDR2 as SQIVND (reference sequence). The CDR3 runs to 16 residues. It was with 60 Vbeta and 13 Jbeta primers that the PCR ran. The protocol was immunoSEQ multiplex PCR, while the TCRdb copy is restricted to in-frame clones and leaves out a portion. The sample carries around 160,000 clones, roughly 80% recorded once. This chain uses TRBV19 with TRBJ1-5; 10 nucleotides line up with TRBD1. This sequence originates from a male donor in good health and CMV-seropositive. The sample taken for sequencing was PBMCs. The DNA for the CDR3 is TGTGCCAGTACCGATTACCGGGACAGGGGAAATCAGCCCCAGCATTTT. Translation: CASTDYRDRGNQPQHF.